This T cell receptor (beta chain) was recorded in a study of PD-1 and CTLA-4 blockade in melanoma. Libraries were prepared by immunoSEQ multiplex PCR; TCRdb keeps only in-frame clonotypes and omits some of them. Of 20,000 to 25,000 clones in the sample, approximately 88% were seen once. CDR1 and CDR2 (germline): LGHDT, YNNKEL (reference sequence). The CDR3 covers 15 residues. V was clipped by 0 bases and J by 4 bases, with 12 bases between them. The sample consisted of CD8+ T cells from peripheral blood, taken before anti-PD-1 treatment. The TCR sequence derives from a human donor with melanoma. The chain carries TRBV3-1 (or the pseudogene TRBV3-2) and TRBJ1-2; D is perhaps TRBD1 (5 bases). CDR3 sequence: CASSQDPSGSYGYTF. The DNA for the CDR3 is TGTGCCAGCAGCCAAGATCCTTCAGGGTCCTATGGCTACACCTTC.